The 14 T cell receptor beta chains below were found in one sample sequenced in a study of T cells after yellow fever vaccination. TCRdb passed the 5' RACE reads through MiXCR, listing each CDR3 protein once. The sample shows around 530,000 distinct CDR3 sequences, 17% of them seen only once. Sequenced material: PBMCs, taken more than 4 days after the first yellow fever vaccination. All receptors come from a man younger than 35 who received the YFV17D yellow fever vaccine.

The J gene is TRBJ2-3, the V gene TRBV19; D gene unclear. This CDR3 has 16 residues. Germline V gene sequence: CDR1 LNHDA, CDR2 SQIVND (reference sequence). V was cut by 2 bases and J by 5 bases, with 17 bases left in between. The CDR3 protein is CASSITPRRSGDTQYF. Here the CDR3 DNA reads TGTGCCAGTAGTATAACCCCGCGTAGGAGTGGAGATACGCAGTATTTT.

The rearrangement uses TRBV5-1 and TRBJ1-1, with 8 bases matching TRBD1. Germline CDR1 SGHRS, CDR2 YFSETQ. The CDR3 runs to 13 residues. J gave up 6 bases and V 2 bases, and 3 bases lay outside the gene matches. Written as DNA, the CDR3 is TGCGCCAGCAGCTTTCAGGACAGGGCTGAAGCTTTCTTT. The encoded protein is CASSFQDRAEAFF.

There are a few counts of this clonotype. The CDR3 nucleotides are TGTGCCACCAGCAGAGATCGGCAGGGCACTGAAGCTTTCTTT. Protein: CATSRDRQGTEAFF. The chain couples TRBV15 to TRBJ1-1; weak D call: TRBD1 (5 bases). Germline CDR1 is LNHNV and CDR2 is YYDKDF (reference sequence). The CDR3 has 14 amino acids. The germline V and J ends were trimmed by 0 bases and 4 bases, with 9 bases remaining between them.

The table lists this clonotype with many counts. The rearrangement uses TRBV18 and TRBJ1-1; no reliable D call. V gave up 4 bases and J gave up 1 base, with 7 bases separating them. CDR1 and CDR2 (germline): KGHSH, LQKENI. The CDR3 is made up of 13 amino acids. The CDR3 DNA reads TGTGCCAGCTCACGGGAGGGGAACACTGAAGCTTTCTTT. This gives the protein CASSREGNTEAFF.

CDR3 residues: CASTAGDRAETQYF. The DNA for the CDR3 is TGTGCCAGCACCGCCGGGGACAGGGCTGAGACCCAGTACTTC. This chain uses TRBV12-3 or TRBV12-4 with TRBJ2-5; 9 positions agree with TRBD1. Losses at the gene ends were 7 bases for V and 5 bases for J; bases not matched to a gene: 8. The CDR3 extends over 14 amino acids.

The chain employs TRBV12-3 or TRBV12-4 and TRBJ2-2, with TRBD2 identical over 13 bases. V gave up 5 bases and J gave up 4 bases; unmatched junction bases: 25. The CDR3 is 23 amino acids. In nucleotides, the CDR3 is TGTGCCAGCAGTCTAACAGGGCACACTAGCGGGGGGGGTCTTTCAAACCCCACCGGGGAGCTGTTTTTT. Protein sequence: CASSLTGHTSGGGLSNPTGELFF.

This clonotype was counted at least ten times. This chain joins TRBV5-1 and TRBJ2-1; 11 positions match TRBD1. In germline, CDR1 is SGHRS, CDR2 YFSETQ. J was trimmed by 1 base and V by 5 bases; bases with no gene match: 2. This CDR3 contains 15 residues. CDR3 sequence: CASRRDRGSYNEQFF. The CDR3 bases are TGCGCCAGCAGACGGGACAGGGGGTCCTACAATGAGCAGTTCTTC.

This clonotype was seen more than once but under ten times. The chain employs TRBV4-3 and TRBJ2-3; TRBD2 aligns across 12 bases. This CDR3 comprises 16 residues. Germline CDR1 is LGHNA and CDR2 is YSLEER. V was pared by 4 bases and J by 7 bases, with 9 bases of the junction left unmatched. DNA for the CDR3: TGCGCCAGCAGCCTCTGGACTAGCGGGGAATCTAATACGCAGTATTTT. Translated: CASSLWTSGESNTQYF.

A few counts support this clonotype. CDR3 protein: CASSEQGHGDTEAFF. The CDR3 DNA sequence: TGCGCCAGCAGTGAACAGGGGCATGGGGACACTGAAGCTTTCTTT. J is TRBJ1-1 and V is TRBV5-1; 7 bases are shared with TRBD1. There are 15 residues in the CDR3. Germline values: CDR1 SGHRS, CDR2 YFSETQ. V shed 5 bases, J shed 3 bases, and the junction held 10 bases outside the gene matches.

This sequence joins TRBV28 and TRBJ2-7; the match to TRBD1 covers 9 bases. V was clipped by 7 bases and J by 4 bases; unmatched bases: 11. Germline CDR1 is MDHEN and CDR2 is SYDVKM. The CDR3 loop spans 15 amino acids. The CDR3 protein is CASNPSGTGSYEQYV. CDR3 in DNA: TGTGCCAGCAATCCCTCCGGGACAGGGTCGTACGAGCAGTACGTC.

The chain employs TRBV29-1 and TRBJ2-6; D gene ambiguous. V lost 3 bases, J lost 0 bases, and 12 bases lay in between. Germline lookup yields CDR1 SQVTM and CDR2 ANQGSEA. This CDR3 has 16 residues. CDR3 DNA sequence: TGCAGCGTTGAGGCGGATAGGGCCTCTGGGGCCAACGTCCTGACTTTC. Translated: CSVEADRASGANVLTF.

This clonotype was seen ten or more times. The CDR3 is CASSLGSSNEQFF. In DNA form, the CDR3 reads TGCGCCAGCAGCTTGGGGTCTAGTAATGAGCAGTTCTTC. The J gene is TRBJ2-1, the V gene TRBV5-1; D remains unclear. This CDR3 spans 13 amino acids. Trimming removed 0 bases from V and 7 bases from J, with 8 bases in between. In germline, CDR1 is SGHRS, CDR2 YFSETQ. Full variable domain (outside the CDR3, taken from reference TRBV5-1 and TRBJ2-1): KAGVTQTPRYLIKTRGQQVTLSCSPISGHRSVSWYQQTPGQGLQFLFEYFSETQRNKGNFPGRFSGRQFSNSRSEMNVSTLELGDSALYLCASSLGSSNEQFFGPGTRLTVL.

CDR3 amino acids: CSVGGTSSTDTQYF. The CDR3 region has the DNA TGCAGTGTTGGGGGGACCTCTAGCACAGATACGCAGTATTTT. The rearrangement uses TRBV20-1 and TRBJ2-3; tentative D call: TRBD2 (6 bases). The CDR3 consists of 14 residues. Looked up from germline, CDR1 is DFQATT and CDR2 is SNEGSKA (reference sequence). Trimming took off 7 bases at V and 0 bases at J, with 14 bases between the two ends.

A note on this clonotype: A read error is possible here, since a much larger clone lies one base away. This rearrangement joins TRBV7-2 to TRBJ2-1, with unresolved D. The germline gives CDR1 SGHTA, CDR2 FQGNSA. There are 14 residues in the CDR3. CDR3 protein: CASSFDSSYTEQFF. The CDR3 coding sequence is TGTGCCAGCAGCTTCGACTCCTCCTACACTGAGCAGTTCTTC.